These T cell receptor beta chains were read from a single sample in a study of OX40 agonist ivuxolimab in advanced cancers. Using immunoSEQ multiplex PCR, the repertoire was profiled, and TCRdb retains in-frame clones only, with some absent. Of 50,000 to 85,000 clones detected, about four fifths appear once; the ten largest clones hold about 2.5%. The sequencing used CD4+ or CD8+ T cells sorted from blood, collected in a trial of the OX40 agonist ivuxolimab. The receptors originated from an adult with an advanced solid tumor such as melanoma, head and neck, liver or kidney cancer. Both conserved end residues are part of each CDR3. D genes are given only for firm matches. Some rows have no size entry. The others give once, few or many, or a class for an expanded clone.

clone_size,d_call,j_call,v_call,cdr3_nt,cdr3_aa
few,NA,TRBJ2-7,TRBV11-3,TGTGCCAGCAGCTTAGTCGGGGTAAGCTCCTACGAGCAGTACTTC,CASSLVGVSSYEQYF
NA,NA,TRBJ1-5,TRBV6-6,TGTGCCAGCAGTTATGGCGATCAGCCCCAGCATTTT,CASSYGDQPQHF
NA,TRBD1,TRBJ2-3,TRBV5-1,TGCGCCAGCAGCGGGGACAGGGGGCTAGTAGGCACAGATACGCAGTATTTT,CASSGDRGLVGTDTQYF
NA,TRBD2,TRBJ2-1,TRBV5-1,TGCGCCAGCAGCTTGGCTAGCGGGGTAAACAATGAGCAGTTCTTC,CASSLASGVNNEQFF
few,NA,TRBJ2-5,TRBV2,TGTGCCAGCAGTGACGGGGGCCAGGGCCAAGAGACCCAGTACTTC,CASSDGGQGQETQYF
NA,NA,TRBJ2-5,TRBV11-2,TGTGCCAGCAGCTTAGGATTCCAAGAGACCCAGTACTTC,CASSLGFQETQYF
NA,NA,TRBJ1-4,TRBV4-1,TGCGCCAGCAGCCAATGGAGGGGCGAAAAACTGTTTTTT,CASSQWRGEKLFF
NA,NA,TRBJ2-6,TRBV5-1,TGCGCCAGCAGCTTGGGCCAGGCTGGGGCCAACGTCCTGACTTTC,CASSLGQAGANVLTF
once,NA,TRBJ1-1,TRBV7-3,TGTGCCAGCAGCTGGAACCCCGGGACGCCTATGGAGGCTTTCTTT,CASSWNPGTPMEAFF
NA,NA,TRBJ2-2,TRBV30,TGTGCCTGGAGTGTTGACCACCCCGGGGAGCTGTTTTTT,CAWSVDHPGELFF
NA,NA,TRBJ2-3,TRBV30,TGTGCCTGGAGCCCGGGCGGAACAGATACGCAGTATTTT,CAWSPGGTDTQYF
once,TRBD2,TRBJ2-7,TRBV27,TGTGCCATCAGCCCCTCCGGACTAGCCTACGAGCAGTACTTC,CAISPSGLAYEQYF
NA,NA,TRBJ1-2,TRBV10-2,TGCGCCAGCAGTGAGGACAGCTATGGCTACACCTTC,CASSEDSYGYTF
NA,TRBD1,TRBJ1-5,TRBV19,TGTGCCACCAGAAGGGACAGGGGAGGGCCCCAGCATTTT,CATRRDRGGPQHF
many,NA,TRBJ2-7,TRBV6-1,TGTGCCAGCAGCCCAAGTCCCCTAAATAACGAGCAGTACTTC,CASSPSPLNNEQYF
NA,NA,TRBJ1-2,TRBV7-8,TGTGCCAGCAGCTTATCCGGGGCGGGGATTAATTATGGCTACACCTTC,CASSLSGAGINYGYTF
NA,NA,TRBJ1-3,TRBV6-4,TGTGCCAGCAGTTCCGGGGCAGACTCTGGAAACACCATATATTTT,CASSSGADSGNTIYF
NA,NA,TRBJ2-2,TRBV19,TGTGCCAGTAGTGTGGCTGGCCTGTCCGGGGAGCTGTTTTTT,CASSVAGLSGELFF
NA,TRBD1,TRBJ2-7,TRBV30,TGTGCCTGGGAAGGTGGTGGACAGGGGGCCCTGTCCTCATACGAGCAGTACTTC,CAWEGGGQGALSSYEQYF
NA,TRBD1,TRBJ2-3,TRBV27,TGTGCCAGCAGTTTGACAGGGCCATTGGATACGCAGTATTTT,CASSLTGPLDTQYF
NA,NA,TRBJ2-5,TRBV18,TGTGCCAGCTCACCACCGAAGGGCGAGGGGACCCAGTACTTC,CASSPPKGEGTQYF
NA,TRBD1,TRBJ2-7,TRBV19,TGTGCCAGTAGTATAATGGGACAGGGATATTTACCCTACGAGCAGTACTTC,CASSIMGQGYLPYEQYF
NA,TRBD2,TRBJ2-5,TRBV27,TGTGCCAGCAGTGGTAGCGGGAGGGCCCGGGAGACCCAGTACTTC,CASSGSGRARETQYF
few,NA,TRBJ2-1,TRBV9,TGTGCCAGCAGCGTAGTCAGCTCCTACAATGAGCAGTTCTTC,CASSVVSSYNEQFF
NA,NA,TRBJ2-7,TRBV27,TGTGCCAGCAGTTGGGGACGGGATCTCTCCTACGAGCAGTACTTC,CASSWGRDLSYEQYF
NA,NA,TRBJ1-4,TRBV15,TGTGCCACCAGCAGGGAAAGACATCTCCGGCCCTCCAATGAAAAACTGTTTTTT,CATSRERHLRPSNEKLFF
many,TRBD2,TRBJ2-7,TRBV5-1,TGCGCCAGCACACCATCTAGCGGGGAGACCTACGAGCAGTACTTC,CASTPSSGETYEQYF
NA,NA,TRBJ2-2,TRBV7-2,TGTGCCAGCAGCTTAGGGACATTATTGGGCGGGGAGCTGTTTTTT,CASSLGTLLGGELFF
NA,TRBD1,TRBJ2-2,TRBV7-2,TGTGCCAGCAGCTTGGTGACAGGGGGCACCGGGGAGCTGTTTTTT,CASSLVTGGTGELFF
NA,NA,TRBJ2-7,TRBV12-5,TGTGCTAGTGGCGGAGGGGGCAGTAAGATCCTCTACGAGCAGTACTTC,CASGGGGSKILYEQYF
NA,NA,TRBJ2-5,TRBV7-2,TGTGCCAGCAGCTTAGGGGGCCAGATCCAAGAGACCCAGTACTTC,CASSLGGQIQETQYF
few,TRBD2,TRBJ2-1,TRBV5-1,TGCGCCAGCAGTTTTAGCGGGCAGACCTCCTACAATGAGCAGTTCTTC,CASSFSGQTSYNEQFF
once,NA,TRBJ2-5,TRBV29-1,TGCAGCGCAAACAGGGAGGAAGAGACCCAGTACTTC,CSANREEETQYF
NA,TRBD2,TRBJ2-7,TRBV18,TGTGCCAGCTCCCTGACTGTTAGCGGGAGAAAAGGTTACGAGCAGTACTTC,CASSLTVSGRKGYEQYF
NA,NA,TRBJ1-2,TRBV18,TGTGCCAGCTCACCATCCGATGGCTACACCTTC,CASSPSDGYTF
NA,NA,TRBJ1-5,TRBV6-5,TGTGCCAGCAGACCGGACAGTAGCAATCAGCCCCAGCATTTT,CASRPDSSNQPQHF
NA,NA,TRBJ2-1,TRBV16,TGTGCCAGCAGCCGGACGGGCTACAATGAGCAGTTCTTC,CASSRTGYNEQFF
NA,NA,TRBJ2-7,TRBV6-5,TGTGCCAGCAGTCTCGGCAACAGGTTCGAGCAGTACTTC,CASSLGNRFEQYF
NA,NA,TRBJ2-1,TRBV7-3,TGTGCCAGCAGCTACCGGGACTCTTCCAATGAGCAGTTCTTC,CASSYRDSSNEQFF
NA,NA,TRBJ1-4,TRBV7-2,TGTGCCAGCAGCTATAATTCGGGGGCTAATGAAAAACTGTTTTTT,CASSYNSGANEKLFF
NA,NA,TRBJ1-2,TRBV12-1,TGTGCCAGCAGCTTTGATCGTGGAGGGGGGACTCCTCGCTATGGCTACACCTTC,CASSFDRGGGTPRYGYTF
NA,NA,TRBJ1-4,TRBV27,TGTGCCAGCAGTTTAAGCAGGGGAGCTAATGAAAAACTGTTTTTT,CASSLSRGANEKLFF
once,NA,TRBJ1-2,TRBV18,TGTGCCAGCTCACCAGGAGTGGGGGGCCCTGTCTATGGCTACACCTTC,CASSPGVGGPVYGYTF